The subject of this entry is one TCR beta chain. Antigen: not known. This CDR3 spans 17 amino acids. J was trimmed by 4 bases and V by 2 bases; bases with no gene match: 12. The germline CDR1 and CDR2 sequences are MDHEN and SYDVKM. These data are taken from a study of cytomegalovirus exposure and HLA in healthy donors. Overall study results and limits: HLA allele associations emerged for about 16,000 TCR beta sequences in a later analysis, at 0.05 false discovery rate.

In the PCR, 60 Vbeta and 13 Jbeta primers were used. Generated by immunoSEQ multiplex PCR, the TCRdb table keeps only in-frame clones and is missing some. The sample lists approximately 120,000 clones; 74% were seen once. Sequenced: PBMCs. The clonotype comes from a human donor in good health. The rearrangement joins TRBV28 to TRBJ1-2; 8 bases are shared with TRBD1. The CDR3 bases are TGTGCCAGCAGTTTAGTGCTGGAGGGACAGGAGGTCTATGGCTACACCTTC. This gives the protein CASSLVLEGQEVYGYTF.